These 15 T cell receptor beta chains came from one sample sequenced in a study of CD8 T cells in ankylosing spondylitis. General observations from the study: Seemingly characteristic of ankylosing spondylitis blood was a TCR beta motif consisting of under 10 highly homologous variants.

Their specific antigens are unknown. One entry per CDR3 protein results from TCRdb running MiXCR on the 5' RACE reads. The data contain about 220,000 distinct CDR3 sequences, around 17% of them singletons. Material: blood, either unsorted or a sorted T cell fraction (not recorded which). Every receptor here comes from a male donor with ankylosing spondylitis.

The rearrangement uses TRBV2 and TRBJ1-4; 9 positions match TRBD1. Trimming removed 4 bases from V and 7 bases from J; junction bases left unmatched: 7. The CDR3 covers 15 residues. The germline gives CDR1 SNHLY, CDR2 FYNNEI. The CDR3 DNA follows: TGTGCCAGCAGTGCTGCCGGACAGGGGAGTGAAAAACTGTTTTTT. Amino acid sequence: CASSAAGQGSEKLFF.

The chain has TRBV11-2 and TRBJ2-7, with D uncertain. The CDR3 is made up of 16 amino acids. Per the germline V gene, CDR1 is SGHAT and CDR2 is FQNNGV. V lost 2 bases and J lost 0, with 14 bases in between. The CDR3 DNA reads as TGTGCCAGCAGCTTATGGGAAAGTGGGCGCTCCTACGAGCAGTACTTC. Its protein product is CASSLWESGRSYEQYF.

J is TRBJ1-2 and V is TRBV12-3 or TRBV12-4, with TRBD1 identical over 10 bases. Trimming cost V 3 bases and J 4 bases; bases outside gene matches: 5. This CDR3 comprises 15 residues. CDR3 nucleotides: TGTGCCAGCAGTTTGACAGGGGGCGCGGGCTATGGCTACACCTTC. This translates into CASSLTGGAGYGYTF.

In this sample, this clonotype turned up a few times. The V gene is TRBV6-6, the J gene TRBJ1-1; D unclear. The CDR3 has 12 amino acids. Germline V gives CDR1 MNHNY, CDR2 SVGAGI (reference sequence). Trimming cost V 5 bases and J 6 bases, with 10 bases left between them. The CDR3 bases are TGTGCCAGCAGTCCATCATCCCCTGAAGCTTTCTTT. This gives the protein CASSPSSPEAFF.

The chain uses TRBV4-2 and TRBJ1-1; D is unresolved. With 0 bases removed from V and 1 base from J, the gap between germline ends came to 18 bases. The CDR3 contains 18 residues. Germline V gene sequence: CDR1 LGHNA, CDR2 YNFKEQ. The CDR3 protein is CASSQENGIPIPNTEAFF. CDR3 nucleotide sequence: TGTGCCAGCAGCCAAGAAAATGGGATACCAATACCGAACACTGAAGCTTTCTTT.

The chain joins TRBV27 to TRBJ1-6; no reliable D call. V was pared by 1 base and J by 6 bases, with 13 bases between. Germline assignment: CDR1 MNHEY and CDR2 SMNVEV (reference sequence). The length of the CDR3 is 16 residues. CDR3 amino acids: CASSLFTPQANSPLHF. The DNA of the CDR3 is TGTGCCAGCAGTTTATTTACCCCCCAGGCTAATTCACCCCTCCACTTT.

This chain joins TRBV9 and TRBJ2-3; 8 positions match TRBD2. This CDR3 region has 17 residues. The V gene end was trimmed by 4 bases and the J gene end by 3 bases; junction bases not matched to a gene: 13. The germline gives CDR1 SGDLS, CDR2 YYNGEE. CDR3 loop: CASSREYGRAPTDTQYF. For the CDR3, the DNA is TGTGCCAGCAGCAGGGAGTACGGGAGGGCTCCAACAGATACGCAGTATTTT.

CDR3 residues: CAWSTYPLHEQYF. The DNA for the CDR3 is TGTGCCTGGAGTACCTACCCCCTCCACGAGCAGTACTTC. The V and J genes are TRBV30 and TRBJ2-7; D is unclear. The CDR3 is 13 amino acids. CDR1 is GTSNPN and CDR2 is SVGIG in the germline V gene (reference sequence). V was trimmed by 2 bases and J by 5 bases, leaving 13 bases between them.

This clonotype was seen many times. V gene TRBV29-1 combines with J gene TRBJ1-1; possibly TRBD1 for D (5 bases). Germline CDR1 is SQVTM and CDR2 is ANQGSEA. Trimming left V 1 base short and J 1 base short, with 10 bases between. The CDR3 contains 14 residues. The CDR3 DNA reads TGCAGCGTTGAAGTTGCAGGGAGGAACACTGAAGCTTTCTTT. Protein product: CSVEVAGRNTEAFF. The full variable domain, with the rest looked up from reference TRBV29-1 and TRBJ1-1, is SAVISQKPSRDICQRGTSLTIQCQVDSQVTMMFWYRQQPGQSLTLIATANQGSEATYESGFVIDKFPISRPNLTFSTLTVSNMSPEDSSIYLCSVEVAGRNTEAFFGQGTRLTVV.

The sample holds a few counts of this clonotype. The rearrangement uses TRBV4-2 and TRBJ2-3; D possibly matches TRBD1 or TRBD2 (5 bases each). CDR3 size: 18 residues. The germline V gene has CDR1 LGHNA and CDR2 YNFKEQ. V was trimmed by 0 bases and J by 2 bases, leaving 18 bases between them. CDR3 nucleotide sequence: TGTGCCAGCAGCCAAGATGATCCCAGACTACAGGACACAGATACGCAGTATTTT. Translating it yields CASSQDDPRLQDTDTQYF.

The chain recombines TRBV25-1 with TRBJ2-2; no reliable D call. CDR3 length: 15 residues. Germline V gives CDR1 MGHDK, CDR2 SYGVNS. Trimming removed 3 bases at V and 1 base at J, with 9 bases between. The chain's CDR3 is CASSDSGQNTGELFF. CDR3 DNA: TGTGCCAGCAGTGATTCGGGCCAGAACACCGGGGAGCTGTTTTTT.

In nucleotides, the CDR3 is TGCGCCAGCAGCCTGGCTAGCGGACCCTACAATGAGCAGTTCTTC. The encoded protein is CASSLASGPYNEQFF. The gene calls are TRBV4-1 and TRBJ2-1; 7 nucleotides line up with TRBD2. After removal of 4 bases from V and 2 bases from J, the junction contained 5 bases not matched to a gene. This CDR3 is built from 15 residues. The germline V gene has CDR1 MGHRA and CDR2 YSYEKL.

In this sample, this clonotype turned up a few times. The CDR3 is CASSPQGGANTEAFF. CDR3 DNA: TGTGCCAGCAGTCCCCAGGGAGGGGCAAACACTGAAGCTTTCTTT. J is TRBJ1-1 and V is TRBV27, with a tentative D call TRBD1 (5 bases). This CDR3 has 15 residues. V lost 5 bases and J 2 bases, leaving 15 bases between the germline ends. Per the germline V gene, CDR1 is MNHEY and CDR2 is SMNVEV (reference sequence).

This clonotype was observed a handful of times. The V call is TRBV4-1, the J call TRBJ2-1, with 9 positions matching TRBD1. The CDR3 runs 17 residues. Trimming at V came to 0 bases and at J to 3 bases, leaving 6 bases not matched to a gene. CDR1 and CDR2 from the germline V gene are MGHRA and YSYEKL. The chain's CDR3 is CASSQDTGGGNYNEQFF. Written as DNA, the CDR3 is TGCGCCAGCAGCCAAGATACAGGGGGCGGCAACTACAATGAGCAGTTCTTC.

This clonotype was found many times. The chain uses TRBV29-1 and TRBJ2-7, with 11 bases lining up with TRBD1. The germline CDR1 and CDR2 sequences are SQVTM and ANQGSEA. The CDR3 runs to 12 residues. V lost 7 bases, J lost 4 bases, and 3 bases stayed unmatched. DNA for the CDR3: TGCAGCGCCGGACAGGGGGCATACGAGCAGTACTTC. Its translation: CSAGQGAYEQYF.